This T cell receptor (beta chain) was captured in a study of OX40 agonist ivuxolimab in advanced cancers. Study-level information: Clinicians treated patients with ivuxolimab, an agonistic anti-OX40 (CD134) antibody.

About this clone: Its antigen is not identified.

V trimming: 6 bases; J trimming: 8 bases; junction bases outside the gene matches: 9. Germline-derived CDR1 and CDR2 are SGHTA and FQGNSA. This CDR3 has 13 amino acids. Study results and caveats: There were also nonresponders showing low normalized T-cell clonal expansion.

The protocol was immunoSEQ multiplex PCR, while the TCRdb copy is restricted to in-frame clones and leaves out a portion. This sample has about 74,000 clones, with about 84% found just once. The V and J genes are TRBV7-2 and TRBJ1-2; 7 bases are a match to TRBD1. The sequence came from an adult with an advanced solid tumor such as melanoma, head and neck, liver or kidney cancer. This material consisted of CD4+ or CD8+ T cells sorted from blood, taken in a trial of the OX40 agonist ivuxolimab. The CDR3 DNA reads TGTGCCAGCAGTCCCAGGGGGGCGCGGGGCTACACCTTC. Translated, it gives CASSPRGARGYTF.